This section outlines one TCR beta chain sequence together with its context. Its antigen is as yet unknown. Time point of the sample: week 5, during vaccination. Each dose delivered 300 ug of mutant IDH1 20-mer peptide subcutaneously with imiquimod. The data originate from a study of a mutant IDH1 vaccine in newly diagnosed glioma. Study-wide results and limits: Immune responses induced by vaccination arose in about 93% of the patients. Alterations occurring in top peripheral T cell clonotypes seemed unrelated to pseudoprogression.

Clones were read by immunoSEQ multiplex PCR, and TCRdb kept only the in-frame ones, dropping some. Altogether 53,000 or so clones are present, 78% being singletons, with the ten largest covering over 4.5%. Looked up from germline, CDR1 is LGHNA and CDR2 is YNFKEQ. The germline V and J ends were trimmed by 0 bases and 4 bases, with 7 bases remaining between them. The CDR3 loop spans 15 amino acids. This receptor was identified in a man over 45 with glioma. Sequencing was performed on PBMCs, taken from a glioma patient whose treatment included an IDH1 peptide vaccine. The chain employs TRBV4-2 and TRBJ1-6, with D hard to call. The CDR3 loop is CASSQEAGYNSPLHF. The CDR3 bases are TGTGCCAGCAGCCAAGAGGCAGGTTATAATTCACCCCTCCACTTT.